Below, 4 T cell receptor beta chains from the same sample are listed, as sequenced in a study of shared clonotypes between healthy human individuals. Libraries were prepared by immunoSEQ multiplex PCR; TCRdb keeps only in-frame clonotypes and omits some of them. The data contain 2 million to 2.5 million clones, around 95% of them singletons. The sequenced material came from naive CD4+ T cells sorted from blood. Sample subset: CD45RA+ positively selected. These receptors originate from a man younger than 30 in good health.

CDR3 in DNA: TGCGCCAGCAGTCTCCAAGGGGGCATGAAGCAGTTCTTC. Its translation: CASSLQGGMKQFF. The chain couples TRBV5-1 to TRBJ2-1, with 7 bases aligning to TRBD1. From germline, CDR1 is SGHRS and CDR2 YFSETQ. The CDR3 runs to 13 residues. V trimming: 5 bases; J trimming: 11 bases; junction bases outside the gene matches: 10.

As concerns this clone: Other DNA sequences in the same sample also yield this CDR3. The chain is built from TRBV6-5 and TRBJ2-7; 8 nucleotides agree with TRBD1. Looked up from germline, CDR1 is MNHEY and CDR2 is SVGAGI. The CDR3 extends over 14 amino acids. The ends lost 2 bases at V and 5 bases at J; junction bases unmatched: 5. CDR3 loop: CASSYLDRGHEQYF. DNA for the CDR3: TGTGCCAGCAGTTACCTCGACAGGGGCCACGAGCAGTACTTC.

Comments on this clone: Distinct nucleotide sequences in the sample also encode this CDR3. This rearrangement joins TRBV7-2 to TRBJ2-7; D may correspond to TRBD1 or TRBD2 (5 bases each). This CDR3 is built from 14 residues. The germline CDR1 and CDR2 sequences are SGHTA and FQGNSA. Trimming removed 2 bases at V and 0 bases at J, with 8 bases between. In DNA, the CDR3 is TGTGCCAGCAGCTTACCGGGGCTCTCCTACGAGCAGTACTTC. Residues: CASSLPGLSYEQYF.

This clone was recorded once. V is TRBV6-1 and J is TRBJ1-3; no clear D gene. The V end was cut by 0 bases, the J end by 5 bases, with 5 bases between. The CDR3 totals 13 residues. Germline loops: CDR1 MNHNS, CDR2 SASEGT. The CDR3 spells CASSEAFRNTIYF. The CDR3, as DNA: TGTGCCAGCAGTGAAGCCTTTAGAAACACCATATATTTT.